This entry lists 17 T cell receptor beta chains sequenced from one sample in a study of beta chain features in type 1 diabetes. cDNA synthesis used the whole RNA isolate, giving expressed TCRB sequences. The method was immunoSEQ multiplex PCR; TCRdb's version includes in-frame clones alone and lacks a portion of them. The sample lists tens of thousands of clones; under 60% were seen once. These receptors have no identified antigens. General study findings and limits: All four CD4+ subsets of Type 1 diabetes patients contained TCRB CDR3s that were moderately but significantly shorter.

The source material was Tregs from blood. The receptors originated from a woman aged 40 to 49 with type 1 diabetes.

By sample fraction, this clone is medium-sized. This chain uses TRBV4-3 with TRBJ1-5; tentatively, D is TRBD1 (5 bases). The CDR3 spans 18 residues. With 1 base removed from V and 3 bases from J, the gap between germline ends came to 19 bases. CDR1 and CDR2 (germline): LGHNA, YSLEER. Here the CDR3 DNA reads TGCGCCAGCAGCCAAGGCCCACACGGGAGCAGGGCCAATCAGCCCCAGCATTTT. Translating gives CASSQGPHGSRANQPQHF.

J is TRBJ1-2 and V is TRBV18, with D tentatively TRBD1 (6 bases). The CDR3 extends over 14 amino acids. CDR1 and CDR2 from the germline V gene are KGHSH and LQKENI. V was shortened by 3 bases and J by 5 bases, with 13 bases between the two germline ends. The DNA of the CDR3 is TGTGCCAGCTCACCCCGGACAGACGATTATGGCTACACCTTC. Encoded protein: CASSPRTDDYGYTF. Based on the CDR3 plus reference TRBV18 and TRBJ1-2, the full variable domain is NAGVMQNPRHLVRRRGQEARLRCSPMKGHSHVYWYRQLPEEGLKFMVYLQKENIIDESGMPKERFSAEFPKEGPSILRIQQVVRGDSAAYFCASSPRTDDYGYTFGSGTRLTVV.

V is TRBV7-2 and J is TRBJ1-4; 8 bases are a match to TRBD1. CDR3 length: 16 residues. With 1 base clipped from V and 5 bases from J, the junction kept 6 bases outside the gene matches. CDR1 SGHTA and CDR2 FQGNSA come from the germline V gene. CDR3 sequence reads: CASSLVMGDRNEKLFF. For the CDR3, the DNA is TGTGCCAGCAGCTTAGTAATGGGGGACAGGAATGAAAAACTGTTTTTT. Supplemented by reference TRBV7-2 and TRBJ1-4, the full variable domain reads GAGVSQSPSNKVTEKGKDVELRCDPISGHTALYWYRQSLGQGLEFLIYFQGNSAPDKSGLPSDRFSAERTGGSVSTLTIQRTQQEDSAVYLCASSLVMGDRNEKLFFGSGTQLSVL.

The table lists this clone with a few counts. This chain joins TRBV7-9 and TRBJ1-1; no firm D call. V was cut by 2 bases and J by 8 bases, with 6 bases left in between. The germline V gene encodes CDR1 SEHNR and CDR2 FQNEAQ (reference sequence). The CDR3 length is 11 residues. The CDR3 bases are TGTGCCAGCAGCTTATTAGCAGAAGCTTTCTTT. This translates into CASSLLAEAFF. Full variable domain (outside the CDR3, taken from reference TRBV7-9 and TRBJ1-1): DTGVSQNPRHKITKRGQNVTFRCDPISEHNRLYWYRQTLGQGPEFLTYFQNEAQLEKSRLLSDRFSAERPKGSFSTLEIQRTEQGDSAMYLCASSLLAEAFFGQGTRLTVV.

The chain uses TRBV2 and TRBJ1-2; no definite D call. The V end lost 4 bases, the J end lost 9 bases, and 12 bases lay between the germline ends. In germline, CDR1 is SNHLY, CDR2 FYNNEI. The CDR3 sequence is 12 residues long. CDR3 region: CASSVDGGRYTF. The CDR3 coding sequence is TGTGCCAGCAGTGTCGACGGCGGTCGCTACACCTTC.

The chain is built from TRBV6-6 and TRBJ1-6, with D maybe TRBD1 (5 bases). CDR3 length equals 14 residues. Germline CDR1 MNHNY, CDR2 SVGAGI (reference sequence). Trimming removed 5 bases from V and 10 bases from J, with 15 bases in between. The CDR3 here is CASSPVQGRSPLHF. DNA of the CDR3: TGTGCCAGCAGTCCCGTTCAGGGTCGATCACCCCTCCACTTT.

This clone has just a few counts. The CDR3 here is CASSLTSGTDTQYF. As DNA, the CDR3 is TGTGCCAGCAGCCTGACTAGCGGCACAGATACGCAGTATTTT. The chain joins TRBV7-2 to TRBJ2-3, with TRBD2 matching 8 bases. The CDR3 loop spans 14 amino acids. Unmatched junction bases numbered 2, after V lost 5 bases and J lost 1 base. The V gene's germline CDR1 is SGHTA and CDR2 FQGNSA.

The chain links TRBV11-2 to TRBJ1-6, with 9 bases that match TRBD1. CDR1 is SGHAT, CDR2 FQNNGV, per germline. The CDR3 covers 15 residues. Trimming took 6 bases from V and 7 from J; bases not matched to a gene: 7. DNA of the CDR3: TGTGCCAGCAGAATAGGGACAGGGTGGAATTCACCCCTCCACTTT. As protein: CASRIGTGWNSPLHF.

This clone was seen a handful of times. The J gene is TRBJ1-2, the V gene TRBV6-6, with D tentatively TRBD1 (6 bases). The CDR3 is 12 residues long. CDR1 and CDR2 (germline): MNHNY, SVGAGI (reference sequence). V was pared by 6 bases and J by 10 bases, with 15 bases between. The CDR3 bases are TGTGCCAGCAGATTCGCACAGGGTACCTACACCTTC. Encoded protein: CASRFAQGTYTF.

CDR3 in DNA: TGTGCCAGCAGCCCCGGGACAGCGAACACTGAAGCTTTCTTT. Translation gives CASSPGTANTEAFF. The chain couples TRBV7-3 to TRBJ1-1, with TRBD1 matching over 7 bases. This CDR3 comprises 14 residues. Looked up from germline, CDR1 is SGHTA and CDR2 is FQGTGA. V was pared by 5 bases and J by 1 base, with 4 bases of the junction left unmatched.

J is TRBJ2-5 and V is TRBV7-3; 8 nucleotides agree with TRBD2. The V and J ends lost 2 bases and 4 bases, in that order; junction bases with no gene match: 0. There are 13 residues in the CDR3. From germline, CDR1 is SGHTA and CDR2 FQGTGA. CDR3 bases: TGTGCCAGCAGCTTAGCGGGGGGAGAGACCCAGTACTTC. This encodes CASSLAGGETQYF.

The CDR3 nucleotides read TGTGCCAGCGGGATCAGGGAAACTTCACCCCTCCACTTT. This encodes CASGIRETSPLHF. The chain carries TRBV6-5 and TRBJ1-6; perhaps TRBD1 as D (5 bases). V was shortened by 8 bases and J by 9 bases, with 14 bases between the two germline ends. Germline V CDR1 and CDR2: MNHEY, SVGAGI. The CDR3 is 13 residues long.

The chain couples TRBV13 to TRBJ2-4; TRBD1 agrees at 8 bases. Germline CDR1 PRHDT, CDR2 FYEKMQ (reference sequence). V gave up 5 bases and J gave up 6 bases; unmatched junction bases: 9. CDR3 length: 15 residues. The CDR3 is CASSVTGGVGNIQYF. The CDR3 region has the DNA TGTGCCAGCAGCGTAACAGGGGGAGTGGGAAACATTCAGTACTTC.

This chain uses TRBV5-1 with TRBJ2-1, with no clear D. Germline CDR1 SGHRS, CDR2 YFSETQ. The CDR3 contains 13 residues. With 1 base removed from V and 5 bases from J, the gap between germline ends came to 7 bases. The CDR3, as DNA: TGCGCCAGCAGCTTGATCCGGGACAATGAGCAGTTCTTC. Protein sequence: CASSLIRDNEQFF.

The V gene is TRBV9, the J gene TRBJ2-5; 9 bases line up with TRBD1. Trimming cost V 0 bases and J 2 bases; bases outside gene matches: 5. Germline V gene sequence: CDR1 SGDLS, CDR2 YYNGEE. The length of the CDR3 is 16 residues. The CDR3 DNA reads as TGTGCCAGCAGCGTAGCGTTGACAGGGGGTCAAGAGACCCAGTACTTC. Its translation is CASSVALTGGQETQYF. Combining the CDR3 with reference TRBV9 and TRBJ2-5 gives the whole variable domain DSGVTQTPKHLITATGQRVTLRCSPRSGDLSVYWYQQSLDQGLQFLIQYYNGEERAKGNILERFSAQQFPDLHSELNLSSLELGDSALYFCASSVALTGGQETQYFGPGTRLLVL.

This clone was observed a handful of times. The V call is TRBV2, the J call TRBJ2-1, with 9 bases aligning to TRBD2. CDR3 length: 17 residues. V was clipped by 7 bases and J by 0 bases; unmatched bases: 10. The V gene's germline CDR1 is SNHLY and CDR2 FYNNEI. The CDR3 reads CASNRRGGFSSYNEQFF. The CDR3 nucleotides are TGTGCCAGCAACCGGCGGGGGGGCTTCAGCTCCTACAATGAGCAGTTCTTC.

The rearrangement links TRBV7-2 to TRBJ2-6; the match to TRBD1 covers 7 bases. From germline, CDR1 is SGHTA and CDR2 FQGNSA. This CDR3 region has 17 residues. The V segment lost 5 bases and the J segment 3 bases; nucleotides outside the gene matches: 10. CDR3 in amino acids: CASSLLITGDGANVLTF. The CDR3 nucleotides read TGTGCCAGCAGCCTCTTGATAACAGGGGATGGGGCCAACGTCCTGACTTTC.